This TCR beta chain is from a study of shared clonotypes between healthy human individuals (dated by TCRdb to the early 2020s). Notes on the research overall: The cohort comprised a couple of women and a few men aged 18 to 49 years. For each donor, CD4 naive and CD4 memory were each given three plates, CD8 naive was given two plates, and CD8 memory was given one plate. The study deeply sequenced blood TCR repertoires of about five healthy adults to estimate repertoire size and the extent of clonotype sharing between individuals. Different laboratories and diverse techniques were used to prepare libraries and sequence TCR repertoires, to increase sequencing depth and limit assay-specific biases. Per donor, leukapheresis produced somewhere between about 0.85 and 10 billion PBMCs.

Healthy HIV-negative adults with no recently reported acute infections or vaccinations were included as donors. Every donor was a Caucasian adult living in Nashville, Tennessee, USA. CD4+ T cells were enriched by magnetic negative selection; naive cells were then positively selected on CD45RA, and the negative fraction formed the memory subset. After blood collection by leukapheresis, PBMCs were isolated using Ficoll-Histopaque density gradient centrifugation and then cryopreserved in the vapor phase of liquid nitrogen. Purity and quantity of every magnetically sorted T cell population were checked by analytical flow cytometry. Genomic DNA was isolated from every sorted fraction and measured by UV absorbance on a Nanodrop 2000c. As concerns this clone: What antigen it recognizes has not been identified. Nothing much larger sits one base from this clone, and base qualities are not available.

CDR1 and CDR2 are read off the germline V gene (reference sequence) as SEHNR and FQNEAQ. The CDR3 runs 14 residues from the cysteine to the phenylalanine. Only the CDR3 part of the read is kept: 42 bases, read in frame from the first base. V loses 3 bases at its end and J loses 7 bases; junction bases beyond the gene matches: 4. TCR CDR3 regions were amplified from genomic DNA by multiplex PCR using the deep immunoSEQ assay. Extracted genomic DNA from each cell subset was spread evenly across all wells of several immunoSEQ 96-well plates, with each plate serving as a replicate. For sorted subsets, each replicate PCR was loaded with about 200 ng genomic DNA, equivalent to about 30,000 T cell genomes. Purified libraries were measured with a Qubit 3.0 fluorometer, size-checked on a Bioanalyzer 2100, and measured again with the KAPA Library Quantification kit. Every immunoSEQ 96-well plate was sequenced on a separate single-read 150-cycle Illumina NextSeq 550 flow cell. Regarding the original processing steps: Because the immunoSEQ output included only junctional sequences and no quality scores, the filtering could not be the same as the filtering used for full-length reads. To assign V/J genes and CDR3, sequences were annotated against IMGT germline references using PyIR, a Python wrapper for IgBLAST v1.9. Any read was removed if the V/J assignment was weak (E-value above 1e-6), the CDR3 was missing, or the read contained stop codons, out-of-frame junctions, or ambiguous translated residues. V3J clonotypes were defined as sequences sharing an identical inferred V gene, J gene, and CDR3 amino acid sequence. The percentage overlap between two repertoires was calculated by dividing the number of shared unique clonotypes by the size of the smaller repertoire. Repertoire richness was assessed with RTK rarefaction, the Chao1 estimator, and Recon v2.1 estimates of unobserved clonotypes. OLGA was used to compute generation probabilities for all TCRbeta clonotypes that the gDNA method yielded from four donors. TCRdb provides this immuneACCESS table in a form limited to in-frame rearrangements. Some clones are lacking; in checked studies, under half of them reflect an unresolved V gene, and why the rest are absent is not known. Clonal size and the V and J genes are those of that table, whereas D and trimming came from the DNA. Across this sample there are about 2.4 million clones, with roughly 93% seen only once. Around 0.4% of the sample is taken by the ten largest.

Results and caveats for the whole study, not just this receptor: Roughly 5.2% of naive CD4, around 3.6% of naive CD8, approximately 2.2% of memory CD4, and around 0.4% of memory CD8 clonotypes were shared across a few donors. Even with the large sequencing depth, rarefaction of the sorted-subset datasets indicated that sequencing was incomplete. Compared with non-shared clonotypes, the clonotypes found in all four sorted-subset donors had higher generation probabilities. Only blood was sampled, and tissue TCR repertoires likely differ from those in blood. Naive subsets generally had larger estimated clonotype richness than memory subsets. Because the study included only a small number of donors, the genetic and exposure-history diversity represented was limited. Based on pairwise subsampling, the degree of clonotype sharing among donors was expected to be affected by sequencing depth.

The chain is made from TRBV7-9 and TRBJ1-4, and 8 junctional nucleotides match TRBD1. This sequence was found in a man aged 18 to 29 in good health. Some clones in this sample may be carry-over from other donors' samples. The sequenced material came from naive CD4+ T cells from PBMCs. The meaning of the sample's cell subset or site label: CD45RA+ positively selected. The DNA sequence follows: TGTGCCAGCAGCTTTTCAGGGGGCGGTGAAAAACTGTTTTTT. The translation is CASSFSGGGEKLFF.